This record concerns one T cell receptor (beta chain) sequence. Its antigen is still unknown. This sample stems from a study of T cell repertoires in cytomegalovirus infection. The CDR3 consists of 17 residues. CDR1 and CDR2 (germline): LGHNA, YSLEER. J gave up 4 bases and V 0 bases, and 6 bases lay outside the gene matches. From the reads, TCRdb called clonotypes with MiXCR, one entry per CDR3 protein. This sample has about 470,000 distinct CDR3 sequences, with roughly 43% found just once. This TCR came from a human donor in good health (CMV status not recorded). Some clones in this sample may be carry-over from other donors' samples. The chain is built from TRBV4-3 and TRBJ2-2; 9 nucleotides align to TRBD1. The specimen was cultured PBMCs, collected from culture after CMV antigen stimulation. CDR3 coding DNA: TGCGCCAGCAGCCAAGATTTAGCGACAGGGGGCACCGGGGAGCTGTTTTTT. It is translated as CASSQDLATGGTGELFF.